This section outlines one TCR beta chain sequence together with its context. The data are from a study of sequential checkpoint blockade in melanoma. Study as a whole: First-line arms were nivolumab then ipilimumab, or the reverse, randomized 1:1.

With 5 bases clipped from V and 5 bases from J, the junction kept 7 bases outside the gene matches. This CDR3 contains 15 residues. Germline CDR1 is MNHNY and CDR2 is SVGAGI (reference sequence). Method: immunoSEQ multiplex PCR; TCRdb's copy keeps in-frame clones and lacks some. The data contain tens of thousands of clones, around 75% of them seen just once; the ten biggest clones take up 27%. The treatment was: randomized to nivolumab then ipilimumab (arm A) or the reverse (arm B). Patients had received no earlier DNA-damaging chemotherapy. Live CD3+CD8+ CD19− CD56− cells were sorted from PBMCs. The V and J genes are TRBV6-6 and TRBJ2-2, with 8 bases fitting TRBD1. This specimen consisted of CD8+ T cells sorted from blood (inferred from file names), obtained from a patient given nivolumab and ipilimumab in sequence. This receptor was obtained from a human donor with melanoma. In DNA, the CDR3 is TGTGCCAGCAGTAACCAGGGGGCGGGTACCGGGGAGCTGTTTTTT. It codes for CASSNQGAGTGELFF.